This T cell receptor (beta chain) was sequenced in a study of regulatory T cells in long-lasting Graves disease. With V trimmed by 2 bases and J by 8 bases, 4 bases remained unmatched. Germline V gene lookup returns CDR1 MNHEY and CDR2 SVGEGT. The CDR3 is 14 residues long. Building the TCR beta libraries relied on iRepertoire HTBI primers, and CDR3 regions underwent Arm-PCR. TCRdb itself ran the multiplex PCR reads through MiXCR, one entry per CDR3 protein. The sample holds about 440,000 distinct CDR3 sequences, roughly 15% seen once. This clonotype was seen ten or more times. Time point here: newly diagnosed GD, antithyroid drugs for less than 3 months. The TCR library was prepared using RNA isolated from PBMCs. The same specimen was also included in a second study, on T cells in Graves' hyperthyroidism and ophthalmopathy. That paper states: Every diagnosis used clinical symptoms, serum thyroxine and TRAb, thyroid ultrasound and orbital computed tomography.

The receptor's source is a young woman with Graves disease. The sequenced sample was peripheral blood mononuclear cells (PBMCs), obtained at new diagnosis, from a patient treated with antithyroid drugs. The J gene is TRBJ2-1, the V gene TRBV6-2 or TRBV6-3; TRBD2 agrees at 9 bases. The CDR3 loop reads CASSYAGGPHEQFF. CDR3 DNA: TGTGCCAGCAGTTACGCGGGAGGGCCCCATGAGCAGTTCTTC.